Ten or more counts support the clone carrying this T cell receptor beta chain. Its antigen is unidentified. The source of the sample is a study of metastatic and nonmetastatic thyroid tumors. Study at large: Repertoires from malignant and benign thyroid patients were compared across blood and tumor or nodule tissue.

As originally analysed: Clinicopathological groups of papillary thyroid cancer showed CDR3 differences that were used to build a distant-metastasis classifier. TCRdb re-called clones via MiXCR from the PCR reads. These V and J calls rely on TCRdb rather than the paper's analysis. The table includes approximately 34,000 clones, about a sixth detected once. The V gene lost 6 bases and the J gene lost 0 bases, with 17 bases spanning the gap. This CDR3 comprises 15 residues. The germline V gene encodes CDR1 DFQATT and CDR2 SNEGSKA (reference sequence). Patients had received no treatment of any kind before thyroid surgery. Study results and limitations: According to reports, the diversity of TCR beta was significantly higher in malignant thyroid tumors than in benign nodules, and this held in both blood and tumor samples.

Sequencing used blood. The chain is built from TRBV20-1 and TRBJ1-1; D perhaps matches TRBD1 (5 bases). The source is a female donor with papillary thyroid cancer or a benign thyroid nodule (not recorded which). Some clones in this sample may be carry-over from other donors' samples. The CDR3 DNA reads TGCAGTGCCTCCAACCCAGGGAAAATGAACACTGAAGCTTTCTTT. Translated, it gives CSASNPGKMNTEAFF.